A selection of T cell receptor beta chains follows, all from one sample in a study of shared clonotypes between healthy human individuals. Sequencing used immunoSEQ multiplex PCR; TCRdb keeps in-frame clones, though not all of them. The sample includes about 2.4 million clones, 80% to 95% of them seen just once. Sequencing was carried out using naive CD4+ T cells from PBMCs. Every receptor here comes from a man aged 18-30 years in good health. Some clones in this sample may be carry-over from other donors' samples. Both conserved end residues are part of each CDR3. The order of the fields is J gene, clone size, D gene, V gene, CDR3 DNA, CDR3 protein. The D gene is left open where the match is weak. Size values are once, few and many counts, or a class for expanded clones, and some rows have none.

J gene: TRBJ1-2; clone size: NA; D gene: NA; V gene: TRBV5-1; CDR3 DNA: TGCGCCAGCAGCTTGGTTGGGGGGATCGGCTACACCTTC; CDR3 protein: CASSLVGGIGYTF
J gene: TRBJ1-4; clone size: NA; D gene: NA; V gene: TRBV9; CDR3 DNA: TGTGCCAGCAGCGTAGCGCAGGGTAACGAAAAACTGTTTTTT; CDR3 protein: CASSVAQGNEKLFF
J gene: TRBJ2-5; clone size: NA; D gene: NA; V gene: TRBV7-9; CDR3 DNA: TGTGCCAGCAGCGCCTCGGGGGTGGAGACCCAGTACTTC; CDR3 protein: CASSASGVETQYF
J gene: TRBJ2-3; clone size: NA; D gene: TRBD2; V gene: TRBV9; CDR3 DNA: TGTGCCAGCAGCGTCTCCTGGGGGGGATTCACAGATACGCAGTATTTT; CDR3 protein: CASSVSWGGFTDTQYF
J gene: TRBJ2-7; clone size: NA; D gene: NA; V gene: TRBV5-4; CDR3 DNA: TGTGCCAGCAGCTTCCCCAGCTCCTACGAGCAGTACTTC; CDR3 protein: CASSFPSSYEQYF
J gene: TRBJ2-3; clone size: once; D gene: NA; V gene: TRBV29-1; CDR3 DNA: TGCAGCGCCGGGGACAGCACAGATACGCAGTATTTT; CDR3 protein: CSAGDSTDTQYF
J gene: TRBJ1-1; clone size: NA; D gene: NA; V gene: TRBV9; CDR3 DNA: TGTGCCAGCAGCGTAGTAGGGGAGGACACTGAAGCTTTCTTT; CDR3 protein: CASSVVGEDTEAFF
J gene: TRBJ1-4; clone size: NA; D gene: NA; V gene: TRBV5-1; CDR3 DNA: TGCGCCAGCAGCTTGGTAGGGACTGATGAAAAACTGTTTTTT; CDR3 protein: CASSLVGTDEKLFF
J gene: TRBJ2-7; clone size: NA; D gene: NA; V gene: TRBV28; CDR3 DNA: TGTGCCAGCAGTCCGCTCCCCTACGAGCAGTACTTC; CDR3 protein: CASSPLPYEQYF
J gene: TRBJ1-2; clone size: NA; D gene: NA; V gene: TRBV7-2; CDR3 DNA: TGTGCCAGCAGCCCCCCCGGAGTTTATGGCTACACCTTC; CDR3 protein: CASSPPGVYGYTF
J gene: TRBJ2-3; clone size: NA; D gene: NA; V gene: TRBV7-2; CDR3 DNA: TGTGCCAGCAGCATTTGGACAGGCACAGATACGCAGTATTTT; CDR3 protein: CASSIWTGTDTQYF
J gene: TRBJ2-1; clone size: NA; D gene: NA; V gene: TRBV10-3; CDR3 DNA: TGTGCCAGCAGGGGAGGACTCTACAATGAGCAGTTCTTC; CDR3 protein: CASRGGLYNEQFF
J gene: TRBJ2-1; clone size: NA; D gene: NA; V gene: TRBV11-2; CDR3 DNA: TGTGCCAGCAGCGCGAGCGGGCCCCCCGTTGAGCAGTTCTTC; CDR3 protein: CASSASGPPVEQFF
J gene: TRBJ1-1; clone size: NA; D gene: NA; V gene: TRBV27; CDR3 DNA: TGTGCCAGCAGTAAAACAGGGTACACTGAAGCTTTCTTT; CDR3 protein: CASSKTGYTEAFF
J gene: TRBJ2-1; clone size: NA; D gene: NA; V gene: TRBV27; CDR3 DNA: TGTGCCAGCAGTTGGCGACTAACTAGCTCCTACAATGAGCAGTTCTTC; CDR3 protein: CASSWRLTSSYNEQFF
J gene: TRBJ1-3; clone size: NA; D gene: NA; V gene: TRBV5-4; CDR3 DNA: TGTGCCAGCAGCTTGTCTGTCGCCGGGGCTGGAAACACCATATATTTT; CDR3 protein: CASSLSVAGAGNTIYF
J gene: TRBJ2-4; clone size: NA; D gene: NA; V gene: TRBV29-1; CDR3 DNA: TGCAGCGTTGCATTCGGCCAAGCCAAAAACATTCAGTACTTC; CDR3 protein: CSVAFGQAKNIQYF
J gene: TRBJ1-5; clone size: NA; D gene: TRBD1; V gene: TRBV28; CDR3 DNA: TGTGCCAGCAGTTTCCAGGACAGGGCAGTAGGTCAGCCCCAGCATTTT; CDR3 protein: CASSFQDRAVGQPQHF
J gene: TRBJ2-7; clone size: NA; D gene: NA; V gene: TRBV6-5; CDR3 DNA: TGTGCCAGCAGTTACCCCATGGCCGACGAGCAGTACTTC; CDR3 protein: CASSYPMADEQYF
J gene: TRBJ2-6; clone size: once; D gene: NA; V gene: TRBV9; CDR3 DNA: TGTGCCAGCAGCGTTGGGGGGCCCCCCCTCGGGGCCAACGTCCTGACTTTC; CDR3 protein: CASSVGGPPLGANVLTF
J gene: TRBJ2-5; clone size: once; D gene: NA; V gene: TRBV9; CDR3 DNA: TGTGCCAGCAGCGTAGGCGGGTACCAAGAGACCCAGTACTTC; CDR3 protein: CASSVGGYQETQYF
J gene: TRBJ2-5; clone size: NA; D gene: NA; V gene: TRBV6-5; CDR3 DNA: TGTGCCAGCAGTTTCCCAGGGCTTCGGACCCAGTACTTC; CDR3 protein: CASSFPGLRTQYF
J gene: TRBJ2-7; clone size: NA; D gene: TRBD1; V gene: TRBV28; CDR3 DNA: TGTGCCAGCAGTTCCCTCGGGACAGGGGGCCACGAGCAGTACTTC; CDR3 protein: CASSSLGTGGHEQYF
J gene: TRBJ1-3; clone size: NA; D gene: TRBD1; V gene: TRBV9; CDR3 DNA: TGTGCCAGCAGCGCGGACAGGGGAGGGAACACCATATATTTT; CDR3 protein: CASSADRGGNTIYF
J gene: TRBJ2-2; clone size: once; D gene: NA; V gene: TRBV5-4; CDR3 DNA: TGTGCCAGCAGCTTGGTGCAGGGGGGTACCGGGGAGCTGTTTTTT; CDR3 protein: CASSLVQGGTGELFF
J gene: TRBJ2-3; clone size: NA; D gene: NA; V gene: TRBV5-1; CDR3 DNA: TGCGCCAGCACGGGCAGGGATAGCACAGATACGCAGTATTTT; CDR3 protein: CASTGRDSTDTQYF
J gene: TRBJ2-7; clone size: NA; D gene: NA; V gene: TRBV28; CDR3 DNA: TGTGCCAGCAGTTTACTCGACAGTAGCGAGCAGTACTTC; CDR3 protein: CASSLLDSSEQYF
J gene: TRBJ2-3; clone size: NA; D gene: TRBD1; V gene: TRBV28; CDR3 DNA: TGTGCCAGCAGTACGACAGGGGGCCCCACAGATACGCAGTATTTT; CDR3 protein: CASSTTGGPTDTQYF
J gene: TRBJ1-1; clone size: NA; D gene: NA; V gene: TRBV5-1; CDR3 DNA: TGCGCCAGCAGCTTGTTAGGCGGGACTGAAGCTTTCTTT; CDR3 protein: CASSLLGGTEAFF
J gene: TRBJ2-5; clone size: NA; D gene: TRBD2; V gene: TRBV7-3; CDR3 DNA: TGTGCCAGCAGCTCCGGACTAGCGGGACAAGAGACCCAGTACTTC; CDR3 protein: CASSSGLAGQETQYF
J gene: TRBJ2-3; clone size: NA; D gene: NA; V gene: TRBV25-1; CDR3 DNA: TGTGCCAGCAGTGATACAAGGGGGGTTAGAGATACGCAGTATTTT; CDR3 protein: CASSDTRGVRDTQYF
J gene: TRBJ2-1; clone size: NA; D gene: NA; V gene: TRBV7-7; CDR3 DNA: TGTGCCAGCAGCGCCTCAGGGTCCCATGAGCAGTTCTTC; CDR3 protein: CASSASGSHEQFF
J gene: TRBJ1-2; clone size: NA; D gene: NA; V gene: TRBV5-1; CDR3 DNA: TGCGCCAGCAGCTTGGTCGCAGGGAAGGATGGCTACACCTTC; CDR3 protein: CASSLVAGKDGYTF
J gene: TRBJ1-4; clone size: NA; D gene: TRBD1; V gene: TRBV18; CDR3 DNA: TGTGCCAGCTCACCGCTTCCGATTCCTAGACAGGGGGCAGAGGAAAAACTGTTTTTT; CDR3 protein: CASSPLPIPRQGAEEKLFF
J gene: TRBJ1-5; clone size: NA; D gene: NA; V gene: TRBV18; CDR3 DNA: TGTGCCAGCTCAGGTGGTAGGGGAGATCAGCCCCAGCATTTT; CDR3 protein: CASSGGRGDQPQHF
J gene: TRBJ1-1; clone size: NA; D gene: NA; V gene: TRBV29-1; CDR3 DNA: TGCAGCGTTGACACCTCGCGACAGGCACCCTACACTGAAGCTTTCTTT; CDR3 protein: CSVDTSRQAPYTEAFF
J gene: TRBJ2-2; clone size: NA; D gene: NA; V gene: TRBV12-5; CDR3 DNA: TGTGCTAGTGGCGACTTTAACACCGGGGAGCTGTTTTTT; CDR3 protein: CASGDFNTGELFF
J gene: TRBJ2-5; clone size: NA; D gene: NA; V gene: TRBV15; CDR3 DNA: TGTGCCACCAGCAGAGACCCAAGGGAGACCCAGTACTTC; CDR3 protein: CATSRDPRETQYF
J gene: TRBJ1-1; clone size: few; D gene: NA; V gene: TRBV7-9; CDR3 DNA: TGTGCCAGCAGCTTAAGGAGTGGCACTGAAGCTTTCTTT; CDR3 protein: CASSLRSGTEAFF
J gene: TRBJ1-4; clone size: once; D gene: NA; V gene: TRBV28; CDR3 DNA: TGTGCCAGCAGTGGGACGTCTTACGAAAAACTGTTTTTT; CDR3 protein: CASSGTSYEKLFF
J gene: TRBJ2-1; clone size: NA; D gene: NA; V gene: TRBV5-1; CDR3 DNA: TGCGCCAGCAGCTTGGCCCCAGGTAGGAATGAGCAGTTCTTC; CDR3 protein: CASSLAPGRNEQFF